The rows below give T cell receptor beta chains drawn from one sample of a study of blood T cells in healthy people across ages. TCRdb recomputed calls from the 5' RACE reads with MiXCR, one row per CDR3 protein. Of about a million distinct CDR3 sequences in the sample, 48% were seen once. What was sequenced was blood. Every receptor here comes from a man aged 30-40 years in good health. Both conserved end residues are part of each CDR3. A D gene is named only where the DNA matches it firmly. Clone size is shown for a subset of rows, as once, few, many or a class of expanded clone.

>TRBJ2-1|-|-|14|TRBV20-1
TGCAGTGCTAACGCGGGAAAGGGGTACAATGAGCAGTTCTTC
CSANAGKGYNEQFF
>TRBJ1-2|-|-|12|TRBV6-5
TGTGCCTCCACGGAGGCCGGGGATGGCTACACCTTC
CASTEAGDGYTF
>TRBJ2-7|few|-|14|TRBV13
TGTGCCAGCAGCCTCCGGGACGTACCCTACGAGCAGTACTTC
CASSLRDVPYEQYF
>TRBJ2-7|-|TRBD2|13|TRBV6-5
TGTGCCAGCAGCATGCGGGGGGGCTACGAGCAGTACTTC
CASSMRGGYEQYF
>TRBJ2-3|few|-|16|TRBV4-3
TGCGCCAGCAGCCATGGGGTCCTTTCGATCACAGATACGCAGTATTTT
CASSHGVLSITDTQYF
>TRBJ2-7|once|-|15|TRBV29-1
TGCAGCGTTGAAGCGTTGGGCCAGGGGGGCTGCGAGCAGTACTTC
CSVEALGQGGCEQYF
>TRBJ2-5|many|-|12|TRBV12-3/TRBV12-4
TGTGCCAGCAGCACAGGGCCCGAGACCCAGTACTTC
CASSTGPETQYF
>TRBJ2-7|few|TRBD1|17|TRBV18
TGTGCCAGCTCACCAGTCCAACCGGGACAGGGGGCTTACGAGCAGTACTTC
CASSPVQPGQGAYEQYF
>TRBJ1-4|-|-|13|TRBV27
TGTACCAGCAGAGGCAGGTTCAATGAAAAACTGTTTTTT
CTSRGRFNEKLFF
>TRBJ2-7|-|TRBD2|13|TRBV6-5
TGTGCCAGCAGTTACGGGACTAGCGGGGGCCAGTACTTC
CASSYGTSGGQYF
>TRBJ1-2|-|-|12|TRBV10-3
TGTGCCATCACCGGCCCGGGAGCTTTCTACACCTTC
CAITGPGAFYTF
>TRBJ1-5|once|-|16|TRBV9
TGTGCCAGCAGCGTAGGTGACGATTATAGCAATCAGCCCCAGCATTTT
CASSVGDDYSNQPQHF
>TRBJ2-7|many|-|13|TRBV12-3/TRBV12-4
TGTGCCAGCAGTTTCCCCCCAGGCTACGAGCAGTACTTC
CASSFPPGYEQYF
>TRBJ2-7|-|-|15|TRBV2
TGTGCCAGCAGTGACGGTCACGCGATCTCCTACGTGCAGTACTTC
CASSDGHAISYVQYF
>TRBJ2-1|-|-|15|TRBV9
TGTGCCAGCAGCCTCCGGGACGCTTCCTACAATGAGCAGTTCTTC
CASSLRDASYNEQFF
>TRBJ2-7|-|TRBD1|15|TRBV9
TGTGCCAGCAGCCCCCTGACAGGGGGCATCAACGAGCAGTACTTC
CASSPLTGGINEQYF
>TRBJ2-1|-|TRBD2|14|TRBV20-1
TGCAGTGCTAGAGGGACTAGCGGGATCTATGAGCAGTTCTTC
CSARGTSGIYEQFF
>TRBJ1-4|-|-|14|TRBV30
TGTGCCTGGAGTGATTGGGGGTTGAAGGAAAAACTGTTTTTT
CAWSDWGLKEKLFF
>TRBJ2-7|few|-|15|TRBV5-1
TGCGCCAGCAGCTTGGATGTACAGGTCTTCGACGAGCAGTACTTC
CASSLDVQVFDEQYF
>TRBJ2-4|-|-|15|TRBV25-1
TGTGCCAGCAGTGAAGATAAGGCACCAAGCGGCATTCAGTACTTC
CASSEDKAPSGIQYF